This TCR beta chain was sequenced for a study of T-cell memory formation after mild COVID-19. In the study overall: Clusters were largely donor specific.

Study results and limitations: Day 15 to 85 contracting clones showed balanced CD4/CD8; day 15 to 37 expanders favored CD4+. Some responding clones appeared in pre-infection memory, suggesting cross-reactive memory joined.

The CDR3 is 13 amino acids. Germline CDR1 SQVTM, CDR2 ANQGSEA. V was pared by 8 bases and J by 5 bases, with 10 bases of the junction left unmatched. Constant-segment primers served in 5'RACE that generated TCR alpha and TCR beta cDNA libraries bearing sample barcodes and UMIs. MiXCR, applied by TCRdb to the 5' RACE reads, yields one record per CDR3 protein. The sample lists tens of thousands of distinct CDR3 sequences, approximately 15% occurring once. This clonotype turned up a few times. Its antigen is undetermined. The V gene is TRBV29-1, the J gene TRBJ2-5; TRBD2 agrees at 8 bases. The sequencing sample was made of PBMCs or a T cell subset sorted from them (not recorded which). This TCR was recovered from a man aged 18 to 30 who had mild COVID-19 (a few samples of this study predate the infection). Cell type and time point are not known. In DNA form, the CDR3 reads TGCAGCTCTAGCGGGTCCAACACGGAGACCCAGTACTTC. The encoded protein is CSSSGSNTETQYF.